The rows below give T cell receptor beta chains drawn from one sample of a study of long-term antiretroviral therapy in people with HIV. Assay: immunoSEQ multiplex PCR; the TCRdb copy retains only in-frame clones and omits some. The sample includes tens of thousands of clones, 70% to 90% of them seen just once. The sample consisted of unsorted PBMCs, taken 1.1 years after starting antiretroviral therapy. The origin of the receptors is a man younger than 35 with HIV. The CDR3 runs from the conserved cysteine through the conserved F or W. The order of the fields is J gene, V gene, CDR3 protein.

TRBJ2-3 | TRBV29-1 | CSSDPGRSDTQYF
TRBJ2-2 | TRBV9 | CASSVWRTGELFF
TRBJ2-1 | TRBV27 | CASRRREYNEQFF
TRBJ2-2 | TRBV4-1 | CASSLPGGGTGELFF
TRBJ2-1 | TRBV7-3 | CASSLVGGGTSYNEQFF
TRBJ2-3 | TRBV19 | CASRPHSGTSGSTDTQYF
TRBJ1-1 | TRBV29-1 | CSASQTGRDTEAFF
TRBJ2-2 | TRBV15 | CATSSPVTSGIVIAGELFF
TRBJ2-3 | TRBV6-4 | CASSDSTSGGDTQYF
TRBJ2-7 | TRBV6-1 | CASGGGTGVSYEQYF
TRBJ1-2 | TRBV28 | CAIRGDYYGYTF
TRBJ2-3 | TRBV27 | CASSLTSGRAPDTQYF
TRBJ1-1 | TRBV29-1 | CSVEDRGTTAFF
TRBJ2-1 | TRBV27 | CASSLSWDRGLYEQFF
TRBJ2-2 | TRBV28 | CASSLAGNTGELFF
TRBJ1-1 | TRBV6-1 | CASSDHRGTTEAFF
TRBJ1-2 | TRBV7-3 | CASSVTGGAGYGYTF
TRBJ2-1 | TRBV27 | CASSSTVNEQFF
TRBJ1-2 | TRBV19 | CAIKGPLYGYTF
TRBJ2-1 | TRBV4-3 | CASSQLIGGRNNEQFF
TRBJ2-1 | TRBV10-2 | CASSVTDNEQFF
TRBJ2-1 | TRBV7-2 | CASSPMGQDYNEQFF
TRBJ2-2 | TRBV6-1 | CASSERGGHGELFF
TRBJ1-3 | TRBV27 | CASGRGFGNTIYF
TRBJ2-3 | TRBV7-9 | CASSPENTDTQYF
TRBJ2-2 | TRBV5-1 | CASSLGASGELFF
TRBJ2-3 | TRBV5-1 | CASSLGLAGLTDTQYF
TRBJ1-5 | TRBV21-1 | CASIEGRGQPQHF
TRBJ1-4 | TRBV6-1 | CASSEGVGEGEKLFF
TRBJ2-2 | TRBV7-9 | CASTHSGELFF